One and the same sample provided the 8 T cell receptor beta chains below, sequenced in a study of blood T cell repertoires in COVID-19 (TCRdb year 2020). To prepare the library, the immunoSEQ multiplex PCR assay was applied. TCRdb took this table from immuneACCESS and kept in-frame rearrangements with V and J called. Such tables lack part of the clones; where checked against another copy, unresolved V genes explain under half of the gap, and the rest is unexplained. For this sample there are about 420,000 clones; around 90% appear just once. The ten most abundant clones make up 0.8% to 0.85% of the sample. Sequencing input: peripheral blood. The receptors shown here come from a man aged 18 to 35 with COVID-19, enrolled during active disease.

The chain uses TRBV9 and TRBJ1-2, with a weak D call TRBD1 (5 bases). Germline CDR1 and CDR2: SGDLS and YYNGEE. V lost 0 bases, J lost 7 bases, and 16 bases lay in between. CDR3 length equals 15 residues. The CDR3 nucleotides are TGTGCCAGCAGCGTAGAAGATCGGGGGATCTTTGGCTACACCTTC. Translated: CASSVEDRGIFGYTF. Together with reference TRBV9 and TRBJ1-2, the CDR3 gives the full variable domain: DSGVTQTPKHLITATGQRVTLRCSPRSGDLSVYWYQQSLDQGLQFLIQYYNGEERAKGNILERFSAQQFPDLHSELNLSSLELGDSALYFCASSVEDRGIFGYTFGSGTRLTVV.

On this clone: Within the sample, other DNA sequences also encode this same CDR3. The chain links TRBV6-5 to TRBJ1-2, with a possible D match to TRBD1 (6 bases). CDR3 length: 13 amino acids. Germline CDR1 MNHEY, CDR2 SVGAGI. Trimming took off 6 bases at V and 4 bases at J, with 12 bases between the two ends. In nucleotides, the CDR3 is TGTGCCAGCAGGGTAACAGGGTCCTATGGCTACACCTTC. Protein product: CASRVTGSYGYTF.

The chain uses TRBV7-9 and TRBJ1-1; D remains unclear. V lost 1 base, J lost 0 bases, and 6 bases lay in between. The CDR3 sequence is 14 residues long. From germline, CDR1 is SEHNR and CDR2 FQNEAQ (reference sequence). CDR3 DNA sequence: TGTGCCAGCAGCTTAGATCTGTTGAACACTGAAGCTTTCTTT. It codes for CASSLDLLNTEAFF.

J is TRBJ1-4 and V is TRBV28, with D possibly matching TRBD1 (6 bases). V shed 4 bases and J shed 7 bases, with 19 bases lying between them. The germline V gene has CDR1 MDHEN and CDR2 SYDVKM. The CDR3 totals 16 residues. The CDR3 protein is CASSSGQSNLGEKLFF. The CDR3 nucleotides read TGTGCCAGCAGTTCCGGACAGTCCAATCTCGGTGAAAAACTGTTTTTT.

V gene TRBV19 combines with J gene TRBJ2-7; a weak D match, TRBD2 (5 bases). The CDR3 has 15 amino acids. Germline lookup yields CDR1 LNHDA and CDR2 SQIVND (reference sequence). Trimming took 1 base from V and 6 from J, leaving 16 bases between them. This chain's CDR3 is CASSIGVAPGSEQYF. The DNA for the CDR3 is TGTGCCAGTAGTATAGGAGTAGCGCCGGGTTCCGAGCAGTACTTC.

Only a few counts were recorded for this clone. The chain carries TRBV21-1 and TRBJ2-1; TRBD1 is the table's D call, not checked against the DNA. TRBV21-1 is tagged as a pseudogene. The CDR3 has 13 residues. CDR3 nucleotides: TGTGCCAGCAGCGTGGACAGTGCCCATGAGCAGTTCTTC. The encoded protein is CASSVDSAHEQFF.

The chain employs TRBV19 and TRBJ1-5; the D is unclear. The germline CDR1 and CDR2 sequences are LNHDA and SQIVND (reference sequence). The CDR3 is made up of 15 amino acids. V was clipped by 7 bases and J by 5 bases, with 18 bases between them. Here the CDR3 reads CASTQTGSLYQPQHF. For the CDR3, the DNA is TGTGCCAGTACCCAAACGGGGAGCTTATATCAGCCCCAGCATTTT.

This chain uses TRBV5-4 with TRBJ2-5, with 10 bases identical to TRBD2. J gave up 5 bases and V 1 base, and 14 bases lay outside the gene matches. This CDR3 region has 18 residues. CDR1 is SGHNT, CDR2 YYREEE, per germline (reference sequence). The DNA for the CDR3 is TGTGCCAGCAGCTTGATCTCACTAGCGGGGACACTTGGGGAGACCCAGTACTTC. Translation: CASSLISLAGTLGETQYF.